One and the same sample provided the 14 T cell receptor beta chains below, sequenced in a study of T cell repertoires in cytomegalovirus infection. TCRdb itself ran the reads through MiXCR, one entry per CDR3 protein. The sample records some 280,000 distinct CDR3 sequences, about 13% being singletons. Material: PBMCs. The source of these receptors is a human donor in good health (CMV status not recorded). Some clones in this sample may be carry-over from other donors' samples.

This clonotype has a handful of counts. The chain uses TRBV11-3 and TRBJ2-1; D possibly matches TRBD1 or TRBD2 (5 bases each). The CDR3 has 16 amino acids. Trimming stripped 4 bases from V and 10 bases from J, with 23 bases between. The germline CDR1 and CDR2 sequences are SGHNT and YENEEA. The CDR3 loop is CASSSVIGTHHTEQFF. The CDR3 bases are TGTGCCAGCAGCTCCGTCATAGGGACCCACCACACAGAGCAGTTCTTC.

In this sample, this clonotype turned up many times. The rearrangement links TRBV12-5 to TRBJ1-1; the match to TRBD1 covers 8 bases. With V trimmed by 1 base and J by 5 bases, 3 bases remained unmatched. This CDR3 contains 14 residues. Germline V gene sequence: CDR1 LGHNT, CDR2 FRNRAP. The CDR3 DNA sequence: TGTGCTAGTGGTTTGGAGACAGGGGAGACTGAAGCTTTCTTT. It specifies CASGLETGETEAFF.

The chain has TRBV12-3 or TRBV12-4 and TRBJ2-7, with TRBD1 matching over 10 bases. Trimming removed 3 bases from V and 4 bases from J; junction bases left unmatched: 9. CDR3 length equals 16 residues. The CDR3 bases are TGTGCCAGCAGTTTCCGGGGTCCGGGACAGGGGTACGAGCAGTACTTC. This sequence encodes CASSFRGPGQGYEQYF.

This clonotype was counted between two and nine times. The V call is TRBV29-1, the J call TRBJ1-1, with 9 bases identical to TRBD1. Germline V lookup: CDR1 SQVTM, CDR2 ANQGSEA. V was clipped by 6 bases and J by 4 bases; unmatched bases: 9. The CDR3 spans 14 residues. CDR3 in DNA: TGCAGCGTCGCACAACAGGGGGCGATCACTGAAGCTTTCTTT. Translated, it gives CSVAQQGAITEAFF.

This clonotype was picked up many times. V gene TRBV7-2 combines with J gene TRBJ2-2; 10 bases line up with TRBD1. Per the germline V gene, CDR1 is SGHTA and CDR2 is FQGNSA. Trimming cost V 3 bases and J 5 bases; bases outside gene matches: 3. The CDR3 spans 15 residues. The CDR3 reads CASSFDRGRTGELFF. In nucleotides, the CDR3 is TGTGCCAGCAGCTTTGACAGGGGGCGGACCGGGGAGCTGTTTTTT.

This clonotype came up many times. The rearrangement uses TRBV20-1 and TRBJ1-1; D call uncertain. The CDR3 sequence is 14 residues long. V lost 3 bases and J lost 8, with 19 bases in between. Germline CDR1 reads DFQATT; CDR2 reads SNEGSKA (reference sequence). The CDR3, as DNA: TGCAGTGCTAGCTTCTTGGCGAGGATTACCGAAGCTTTCTTT. Translated: CSASFLARITEAFF.

The gene calls are TRBV5-6 and TRBJ2-2; 7 nucleotides agree with TRBD1. V shed 3 bases, J shed 5 bases, and the junction held 16 bases outside the gene matches. Germline loops: CDR1 SGHDT, CDR2 YYEEEE. The CDR3 runs 18 residues. The CDR3 DNA follows: TGTGCCAGCAGCTCCCTTAAGGGGGCGCTGGGGACAACCGGGGAGCTGTTTTTT. Translated, it gives CASSSLKGALGTTGELFF. Full variable domain (remainder filled in from reference TRBV5-6 and TRBJ2-2): DAGVTQSPTHLIKTRGQQVTLRCSPKSGHDTVSWYQQALGQGPQFIFQYYEEEERQRGNFPDRFSGHQFPNYSSELNVNALLLGDSALYLCASSSLKGALGTTGELFFGEGSRLTVL.

This clonotype was recorded at least ten times. V is TRBV7-2 and J is TRBJ2-5, with D perhaps matching TRBD2 (5 bases). The CDR3 extends over 14 amino acids. The germline gives CDR1 SGHTA, CDR2 FQGNSA. V was shortened by 5 bases and J by 1 base, with 11 bases between the two germline ends. CDR3 loop: CASSPSGFQETQYF. DNA of the CDR3: TGTGCCAGCAGCCCCAGCGGCTTCCAAGAGACCCAGTACTTC.

CDR3 bases: TGTGCCAGCAGCTCGGGACAGGGCGAGCAGTACTTC. Its protein product is CASSSGQGEQYF. V gene TRBV5-8 combines with J gene TRBJ2-7; TRBD1 matches 9 bases. The V and J ends lost 3 bases and 6 bases, in that order; junction bases with no gene match: 1. Germline V gives CDR1 SGHTS, CDR2 YDEGEE. The CDR3 spans 12 residues.

This clonotype came up many times. The chain couples TRBV6-5 to TRBJ2-3; D not resolved. The CDR3 spans 14 residues. Per germline, CDR1 MNHEY and CDR2 SVGAGI. The germline V and J ends were trimmed by 2 bases and 1 base, with 7 bases remaining between them. The CDR3 DNA follows: TGTGCCAGCAGTTACCAAAGCGGCACAGATACGCAGTATTTT. As protein: CASSYQSGTDTQYF.

The gene calls are TRBV12-5 and TRBJ2-5; 7 nucleotides agree with TRBD1. This CDR3 spans 15 amino acids. Per the germline V gene, CDR1 is LGHNT and CDR2 is FRNRAP. Trimming cost V 0 bases and J 1 base; bases outside gene matches: 2. The CDR3 loop reads CASGLVGTAQETQYF. The CDR3 DNA follows: TGTGCTAGTGGTTTGGTTGGGACAGCCCAAGAGACCCAGTACTTC.

The sample holds many counts of this clonotype. This chain joins TRBV7-2 and TRBJ2-3, with 7 bases matching TRBD2. V trimming: 1 base; J trimming: 0 bases; junction bases outside the gene matches: 4. CDR3 length equals 16 residues. The germline V gene encodes CDR1 SGHTA and CDR2 FQGNSA. The DNA of the CDR3 is TGTGCCAGCAGCTTAGGCGGGAGAGGGAGCACAGATACGCAGTATTTT. Translated, it gives CASSLGGRGSTDTQYF.

This clonotype has a handful of counts. This chain connects TRBV20-1 to TRBJ2-7; the match to TRBD2 covers 13 bases. The junction had 7 bases not matched to a gene; V was cut back by 3 bases and J by 5 bases. Germline assignment: CDR1 DFQATT and CDR2 SNEGSKA (reference sequence). The CDR3 contains 15 residues. CDR3 coding DNA: TGCAGTGCTAGCCGAGGACTAGCGGGAGTCAACGAGCAGTACTTC. Translated: CSASRGLAGVNEQYF.

This clonotype showed up many times. V gene TRBV2 combines with J gene TRBJ2-1, with D perhaps matching TRBD2 (6 bases). The CDR3 runs 10 residues. CDR1 SNHLY and CDR2 FYNNEI come from the germline V gene. V was trimmed by 3 bases and J by 13 bases, leaving 7 bases between them. As DNA, the CDR3 is TGTGCCAGCAGTGAGGGACTCCAGTTCTTC. Translating gives CASSEGLQFF.